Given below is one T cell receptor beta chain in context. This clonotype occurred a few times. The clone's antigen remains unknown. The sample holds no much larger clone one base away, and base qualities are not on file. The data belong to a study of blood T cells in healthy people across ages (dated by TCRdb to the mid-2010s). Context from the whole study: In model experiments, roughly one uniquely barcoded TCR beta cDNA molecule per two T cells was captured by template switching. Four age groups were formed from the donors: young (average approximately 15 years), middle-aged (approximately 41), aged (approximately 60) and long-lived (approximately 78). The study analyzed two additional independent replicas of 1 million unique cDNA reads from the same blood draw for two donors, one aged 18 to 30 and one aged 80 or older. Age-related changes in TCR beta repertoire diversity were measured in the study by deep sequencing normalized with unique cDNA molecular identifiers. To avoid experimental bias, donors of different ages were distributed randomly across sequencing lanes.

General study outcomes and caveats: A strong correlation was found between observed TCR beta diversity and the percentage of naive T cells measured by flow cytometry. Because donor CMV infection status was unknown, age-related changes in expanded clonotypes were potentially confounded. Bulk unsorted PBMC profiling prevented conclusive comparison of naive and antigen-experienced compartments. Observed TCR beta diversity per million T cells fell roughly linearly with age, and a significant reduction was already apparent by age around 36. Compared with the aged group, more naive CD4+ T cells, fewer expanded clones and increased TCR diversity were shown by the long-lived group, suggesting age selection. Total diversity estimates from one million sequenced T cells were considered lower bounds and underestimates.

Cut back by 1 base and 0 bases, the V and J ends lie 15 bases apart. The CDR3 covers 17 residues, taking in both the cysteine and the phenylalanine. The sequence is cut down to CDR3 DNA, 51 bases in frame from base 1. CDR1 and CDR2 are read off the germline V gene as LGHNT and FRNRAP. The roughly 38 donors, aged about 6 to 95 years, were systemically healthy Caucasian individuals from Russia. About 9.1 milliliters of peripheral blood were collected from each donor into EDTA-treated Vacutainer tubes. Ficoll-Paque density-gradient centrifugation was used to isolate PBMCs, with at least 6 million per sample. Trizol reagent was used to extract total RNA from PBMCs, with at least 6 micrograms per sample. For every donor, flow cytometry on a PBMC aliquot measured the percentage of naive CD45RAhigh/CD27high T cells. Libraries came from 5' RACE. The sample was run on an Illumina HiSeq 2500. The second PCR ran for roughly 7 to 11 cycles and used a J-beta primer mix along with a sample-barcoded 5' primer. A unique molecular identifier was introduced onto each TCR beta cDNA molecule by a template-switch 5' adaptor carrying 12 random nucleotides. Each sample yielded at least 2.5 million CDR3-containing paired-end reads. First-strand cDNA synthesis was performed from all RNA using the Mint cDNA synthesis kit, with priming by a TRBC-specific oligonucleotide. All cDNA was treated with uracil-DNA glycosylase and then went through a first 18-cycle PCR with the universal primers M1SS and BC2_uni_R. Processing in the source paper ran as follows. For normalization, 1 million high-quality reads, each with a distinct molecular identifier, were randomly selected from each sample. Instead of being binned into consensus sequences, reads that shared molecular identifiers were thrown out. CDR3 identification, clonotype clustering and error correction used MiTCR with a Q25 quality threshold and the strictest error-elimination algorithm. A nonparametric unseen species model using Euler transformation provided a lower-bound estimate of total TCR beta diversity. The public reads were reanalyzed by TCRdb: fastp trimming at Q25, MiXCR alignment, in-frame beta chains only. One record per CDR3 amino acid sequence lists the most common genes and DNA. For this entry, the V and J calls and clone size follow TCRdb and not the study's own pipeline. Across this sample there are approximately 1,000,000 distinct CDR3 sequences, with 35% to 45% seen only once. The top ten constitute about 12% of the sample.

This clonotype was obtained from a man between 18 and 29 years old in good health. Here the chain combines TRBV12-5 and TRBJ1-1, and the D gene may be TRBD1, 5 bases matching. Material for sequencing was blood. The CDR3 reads CASGLGSIAGMNTEAFF. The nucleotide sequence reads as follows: TGTGCTAGTGGTTTGGGCTCGATAGCAGGGATGAACACTGAAGCTTTCTTT.